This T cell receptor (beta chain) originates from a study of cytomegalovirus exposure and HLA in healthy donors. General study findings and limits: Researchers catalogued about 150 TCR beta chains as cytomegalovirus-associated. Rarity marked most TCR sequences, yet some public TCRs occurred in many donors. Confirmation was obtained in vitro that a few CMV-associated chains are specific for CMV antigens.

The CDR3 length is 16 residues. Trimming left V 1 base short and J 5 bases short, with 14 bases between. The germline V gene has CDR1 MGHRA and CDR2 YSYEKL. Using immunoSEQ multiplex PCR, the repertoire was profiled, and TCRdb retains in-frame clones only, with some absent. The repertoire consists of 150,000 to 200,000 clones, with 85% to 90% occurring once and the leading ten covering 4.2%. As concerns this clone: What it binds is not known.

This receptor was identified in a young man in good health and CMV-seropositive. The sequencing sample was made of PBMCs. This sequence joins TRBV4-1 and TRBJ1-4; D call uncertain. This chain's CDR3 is CASSQVLVGRNEKLFF. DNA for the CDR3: TGCGCCAGCAGCCAAGTTTTAGTTGGGAGGAATGAAAAACTGTTTTTT.